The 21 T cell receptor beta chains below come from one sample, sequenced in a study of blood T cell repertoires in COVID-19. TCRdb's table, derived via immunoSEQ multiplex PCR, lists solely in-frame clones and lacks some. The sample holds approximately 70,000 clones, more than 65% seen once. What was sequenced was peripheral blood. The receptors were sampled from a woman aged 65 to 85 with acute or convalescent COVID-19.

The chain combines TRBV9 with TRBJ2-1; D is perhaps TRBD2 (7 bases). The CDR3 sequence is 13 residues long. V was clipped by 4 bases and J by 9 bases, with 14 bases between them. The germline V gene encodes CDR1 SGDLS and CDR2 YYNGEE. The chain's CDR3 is CASSQTGGAEQFF. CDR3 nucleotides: TGTGCCAGCAGCCAGACGGGGGGCGCTGAGCAGTTCTTC.

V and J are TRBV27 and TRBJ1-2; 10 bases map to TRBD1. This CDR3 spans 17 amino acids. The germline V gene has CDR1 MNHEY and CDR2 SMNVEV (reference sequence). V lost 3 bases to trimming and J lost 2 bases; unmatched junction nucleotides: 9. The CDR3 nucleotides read TGTGCCAGCAGTTTTCGCCTGGGACAGGGGAAAAACTATGGCTACACCTTC. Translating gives CASSFRLGQGKNYGYTF.

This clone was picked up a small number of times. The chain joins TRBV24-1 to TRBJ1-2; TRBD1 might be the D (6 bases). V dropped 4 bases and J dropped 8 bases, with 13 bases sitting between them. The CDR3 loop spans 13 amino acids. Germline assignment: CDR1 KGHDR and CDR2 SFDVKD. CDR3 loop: CATSETGHRGYTF. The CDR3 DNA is TGTGCCACCAGTGAAACAGGGCACCGGGGCTACACCTTC.

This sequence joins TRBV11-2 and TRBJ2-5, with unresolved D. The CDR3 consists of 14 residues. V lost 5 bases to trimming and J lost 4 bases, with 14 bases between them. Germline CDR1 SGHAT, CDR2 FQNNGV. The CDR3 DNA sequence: TGTGCCAGCAGCCGCGAACGAGGCGGAGAGACCCAGTACTTC. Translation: CASSRERGGETQYF.

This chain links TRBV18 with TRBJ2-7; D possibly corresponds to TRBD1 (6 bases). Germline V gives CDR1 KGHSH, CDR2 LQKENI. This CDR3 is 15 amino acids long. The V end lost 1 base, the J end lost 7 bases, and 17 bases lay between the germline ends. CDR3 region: CASSPLARDIGEQYF. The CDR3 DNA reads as TGTGCCAGCTCACCACTTGCCCGGGACATCGGGGAGCAGTACTTC.

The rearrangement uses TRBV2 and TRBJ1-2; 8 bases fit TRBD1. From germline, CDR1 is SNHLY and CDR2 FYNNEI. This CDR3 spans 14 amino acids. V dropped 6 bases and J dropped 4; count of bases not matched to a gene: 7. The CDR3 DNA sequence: TGTGCCAGCAGCGCGGACAGGGCAATCTATGGCTACACCTTC. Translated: CASSADRAIYGYTF.

DNA for the CDR3: TGCGCCAGCAGCTCACTTGAAGCTAACTATGGCTACACCTTC. This codes for CASSSLEANYGYTF. V usage is TRBV5-1 and J usage is TRBJ1-2; D not resolved. Germline V gene data show CDR1 as SGHRS and CDR2 as YFSETQ. The V end was cut by 3 bases, the J end by 0 bases, with 9 bases between. This CDR3 comprises 14 residues.

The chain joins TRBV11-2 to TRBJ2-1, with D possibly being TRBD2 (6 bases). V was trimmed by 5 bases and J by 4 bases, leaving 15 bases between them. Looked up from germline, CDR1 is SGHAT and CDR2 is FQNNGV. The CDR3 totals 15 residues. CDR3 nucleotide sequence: TGTGCCAGCAGCACCGGGACTCCCATTTACAATGAGCAGTTCTTC. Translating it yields CASSTGTPIYNEQFF.

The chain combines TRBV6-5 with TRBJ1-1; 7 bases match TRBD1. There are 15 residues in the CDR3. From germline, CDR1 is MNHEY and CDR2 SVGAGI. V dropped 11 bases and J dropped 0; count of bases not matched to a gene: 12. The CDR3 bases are TGTGCCGGGAAACAGGGGAATATCATGAACACTGAAGCTTTCTTT. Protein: CAGKQGNIMNTEAFF.

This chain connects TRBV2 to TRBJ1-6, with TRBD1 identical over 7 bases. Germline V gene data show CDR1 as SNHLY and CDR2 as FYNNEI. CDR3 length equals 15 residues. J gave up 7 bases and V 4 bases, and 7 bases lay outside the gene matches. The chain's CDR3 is CASSVFGQENSPLHF. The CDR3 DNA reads TGTGCCAGCAGTGTCTTCGGACAGGAGAATTCACCCCTCCACTTT.

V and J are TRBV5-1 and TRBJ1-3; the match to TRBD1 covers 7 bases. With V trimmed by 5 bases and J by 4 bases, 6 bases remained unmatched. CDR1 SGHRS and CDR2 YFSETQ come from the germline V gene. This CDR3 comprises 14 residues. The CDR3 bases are TGCGCCAGCAGGCTTGGACAGGACGGAAACACCATATATTTT. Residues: CASRLGQDGNTIYF.

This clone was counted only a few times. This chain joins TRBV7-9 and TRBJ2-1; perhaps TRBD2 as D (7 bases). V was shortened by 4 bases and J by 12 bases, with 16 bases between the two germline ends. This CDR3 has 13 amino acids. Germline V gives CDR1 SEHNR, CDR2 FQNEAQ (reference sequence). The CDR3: CASSSGGPGWQFF. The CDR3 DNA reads TGTGCCAGCAGCTCGGGGGGCCCGGGGTGGCAGTTCTTC.

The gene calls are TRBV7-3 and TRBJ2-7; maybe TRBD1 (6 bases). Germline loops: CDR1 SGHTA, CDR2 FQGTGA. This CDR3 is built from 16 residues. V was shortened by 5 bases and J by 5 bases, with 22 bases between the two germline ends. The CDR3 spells CASSPRRTAVPHEQYF. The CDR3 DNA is TGTGCCAGCAGCCCTCGGCGGACAGCCGTCCCCCACGAGCAGTACTTC.

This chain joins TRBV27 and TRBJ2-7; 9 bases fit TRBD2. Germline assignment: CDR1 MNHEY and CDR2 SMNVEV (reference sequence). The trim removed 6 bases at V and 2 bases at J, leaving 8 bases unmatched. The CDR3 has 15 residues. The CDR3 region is CASRPAGGGTYEQYF. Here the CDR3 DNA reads TGTGCCAGCAGGCCTGCGGGGGGGGGAACCTACGAGCAGTACTTC.

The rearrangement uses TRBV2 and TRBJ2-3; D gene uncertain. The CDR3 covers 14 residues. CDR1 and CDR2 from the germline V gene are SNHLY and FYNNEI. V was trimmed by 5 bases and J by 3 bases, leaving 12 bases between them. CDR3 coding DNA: TGTGCCAGCAGTTTGATAGCTGCGACAGATACGCAGTATTTT. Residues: CASSLIAATDTQYF.

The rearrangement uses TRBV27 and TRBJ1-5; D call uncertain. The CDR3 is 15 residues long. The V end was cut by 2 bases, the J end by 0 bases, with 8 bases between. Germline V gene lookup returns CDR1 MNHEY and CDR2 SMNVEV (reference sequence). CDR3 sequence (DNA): TGTGCCAGCAGTTTAAAACAAAATAGCAATCAGCCCCAGCATTTT. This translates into CASSLKQNSNQPQHF.

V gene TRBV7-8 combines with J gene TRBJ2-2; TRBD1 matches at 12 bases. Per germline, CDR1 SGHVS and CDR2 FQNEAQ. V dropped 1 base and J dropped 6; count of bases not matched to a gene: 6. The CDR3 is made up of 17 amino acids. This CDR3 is CASSLVPGTGGSGELFF. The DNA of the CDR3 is TGTGCCAGCAGCTTAGTCCCCGGGACAGGGGGCTCCGGGGAGCTGTTTTTT.

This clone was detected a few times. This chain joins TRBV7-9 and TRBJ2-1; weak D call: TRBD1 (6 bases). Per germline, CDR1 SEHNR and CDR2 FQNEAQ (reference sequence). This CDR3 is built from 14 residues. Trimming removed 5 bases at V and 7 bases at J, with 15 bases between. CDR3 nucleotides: TGTGCCAGCAGCCCTACACTGGACAGAAATGAGCAGTTCTTC. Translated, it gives CASSPTLDRNEQFF. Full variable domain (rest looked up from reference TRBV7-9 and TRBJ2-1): DTGVSQNPRHKITKRGQNVTFRCDPISEHNRLYWYRQTLGQGPEFLTYFQNEAQLEKSRLLSDRFSAERPKGSFSTLEIQRTEQGDSAMYLCASSPTLDRNEQFFGPGTRLTVL.

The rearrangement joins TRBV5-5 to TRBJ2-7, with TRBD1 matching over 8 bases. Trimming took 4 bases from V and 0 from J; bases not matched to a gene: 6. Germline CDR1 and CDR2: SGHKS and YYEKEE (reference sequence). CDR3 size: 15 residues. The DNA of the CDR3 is TGTGCCAGCAGCCTGACGGACAGGGTCTCCTACGAGCAGTACTTC. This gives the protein CASSLTDRVSYEQYF.

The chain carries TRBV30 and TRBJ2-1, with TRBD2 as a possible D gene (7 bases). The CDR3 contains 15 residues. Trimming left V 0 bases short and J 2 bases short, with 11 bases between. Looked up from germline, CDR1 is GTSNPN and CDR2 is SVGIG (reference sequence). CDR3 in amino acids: CAWSVPGGPYNEQFF. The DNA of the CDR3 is TGTGCCTGGAGTGTACCGGGGGGCCCCTACAATGAGCAGTTCTTC.

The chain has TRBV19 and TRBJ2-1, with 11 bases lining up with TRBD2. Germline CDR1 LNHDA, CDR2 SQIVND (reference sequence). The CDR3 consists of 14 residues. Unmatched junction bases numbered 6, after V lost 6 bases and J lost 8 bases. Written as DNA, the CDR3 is TGTGCCAGTAGCAATCCGGGACTAGCGGATGAGCAGTTCTTC. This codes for CASSNPGLADEQFF. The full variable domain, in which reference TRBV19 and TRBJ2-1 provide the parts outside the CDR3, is DGGITQSPKYLFRKEGQNVTLSCEQNLNHDAMYWYRQDPGQGLRLIYYSQIVNDFQKGDIAEGYSVSREKKESFPLTVTSAQKNPTAFYLCASSNPGLADEQFFGPGTRLTVL.